The present entry profiles one T cell receptor beta chain with its context. Antigen specificity is unknown. This entry comes from a study of vaccination effects on CD4 cells after COVID-19. The wider study: Samples that were drawn after vaccination came a median of 72 days after the second dose. Study findings and constraints: Marked contraction was observed in infection-induced and vaccine-induced clones late after vaccination.

CDR3 length equals 11 residues. V was cut by 6 bases and J by 7 bases, with 10 bases left in between. Germline values: CDR1 LNHDA, CDR2 SQIVND (reference sequence). Profiling relied on immunoSEQ multiplex PCR, and the TCRdb table lists in-frame clones only, not all of them. The sample shows roughly 30,000 clones, about 68% of them seen only once. Following a roughly 9-day culture, CD4+ T cells were purified. The person had PCR-confirmed SARS-CoV-2 infection between March and December 2020. The vaccine given was either BNT162b2 or mRNA-1273, in two doses. The receptor comes from a human donor who had a prior SARS-CoV-2 infection. The rearrangement uses TRBV19 and TRBJ2-7; D is possibly TRBD2 (6 bases). This material consisted of CD4+ T cells from PBMCs cultured without peptide, taken after COVID-19 vaccination. CDR3 bases: TGTGCCAGTAGCAGAGGAGGGGAGCAGTACTTC. Its translation: CASSRGGEQYF.